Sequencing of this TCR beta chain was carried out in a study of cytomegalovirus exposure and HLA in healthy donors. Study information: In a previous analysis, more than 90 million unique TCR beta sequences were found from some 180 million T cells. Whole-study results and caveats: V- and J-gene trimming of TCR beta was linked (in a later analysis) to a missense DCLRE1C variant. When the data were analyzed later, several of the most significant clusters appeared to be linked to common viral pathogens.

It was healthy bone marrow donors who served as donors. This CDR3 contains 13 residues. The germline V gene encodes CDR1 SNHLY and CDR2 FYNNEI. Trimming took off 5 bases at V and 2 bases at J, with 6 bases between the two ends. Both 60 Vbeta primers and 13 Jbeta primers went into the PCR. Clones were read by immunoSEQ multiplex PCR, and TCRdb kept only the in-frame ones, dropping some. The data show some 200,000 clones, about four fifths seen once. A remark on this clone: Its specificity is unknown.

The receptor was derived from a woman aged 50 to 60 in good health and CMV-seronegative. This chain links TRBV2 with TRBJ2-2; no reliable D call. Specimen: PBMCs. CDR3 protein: CASSLLNTGELFF. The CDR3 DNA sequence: TGTGCCAGCAGTCTACTTAACACCGGGGAGCTGTTTTTT. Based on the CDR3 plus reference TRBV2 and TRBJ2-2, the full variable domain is EPEVTQTPSHQVTQMGQEVILRCVPISNHLYFYWYRQILGQKVEFLVSFYNNEISEKSEIFDDQFSVERPDGSNFTLKIRSTKLEDSAMYFCASSLLNTGELFFGEGSRLTVL.